Presented here are 29 T cell receptor beta chains from one specimen sequenced in a study of cytomegalovirus exposure and HLA in healthy donors. It was with 60 Vbeta and 13 Jbeta primers that the PCR ran. Sequencing was performed with immunoSEQ multiplex PCR; in TCRdb, only in-frame clones are kept and a portion is missing. The repertoire holds about 37,000 clones, around two thirds seen once, with approximately 6% in the top ten. Sequenced input: PBMCs. The receptors derive from a man between 25 and 39 years old in good health and CMV-seronegative.

This clone was counted a few times. This rearrangement joins TRBV10-1 to TRBJ2-6, with 7 nucleotides matching TRBD2. J was trimmed by 2 bases and V by 8 bases; bases with no gene match: 3. This CDR3 has 14 residues. Germline V lookup: CDR1 WNHNN, CDR2 SYGVQD (reference sequence). The CDR3 here is CASPGLAGANVLTF. CDR3 coding DNA: TGCGCCAGCCCAGGACTAGCTGGGGCCAACGTCCTGACTTTC.

This chain connects TRBV29-1 to TRBJ2-3, with TRBD1 as a possible D gene (6 bases). Germline values: CDR1 SQVTM, CDR2 ANQGSEA. The CDR3 runs 15 residues. With 0 bases removed from V and 2 bases from J, the gap between germline ends came to 12 bases. The CDR3 DNA sequence: TGCAGCGTTGAAGACGGGTCAGGGGTCACAGATACGCAGTATTTT. It is translated as CSVEDGSGVTDTQYF.

This chain links TRBV19 with TRBJ1-4; 7 bases are shared with TRBD1. Germline loops: CDR1 LNHDA, CDR2 SQIVND (reference sequence). This CDR3 spans 17 amino acids. J gave up 7 bases and V 6 bases, and 17 bases lay outside the gene matches. The CDR3 region has the DNA TGTGCCAGTAGCCCCCTACAGGGGACGCCTTCGGTTGAAAAACTGTTTTTT. Its protein is CASSPLQGTPSVEKLFF. The full variable domain, in which reference TRBV19 and TRBJ1-4 provide the parts outside the CDR3, is DGGITQSPKYLFRKEGQNVTLSCEQNLNHDAMYWYRQDPGQGLRLIYYSQIVNDFQKGDIAEGYSVSREKKESFPLTVTSAQKNPTAFYLCASSPLQGTPSVEKLFFGSGTQLSVL.

This clone is a singleton in its sample. Other DNA variants within this sample encode the same CDR3. The chain links TRBV7-2 to TRBJ1-2; D gene uncertain. Germline V gives CDR1 SGHTA, CDR2 FQGNSA. The CDR3 runs 13 residues. The V end was cut by 5 bases, the J end by 0 bases, with 7 bases between. CDR3 amino acids: CASSPQTNYGYTF. In DNA, the CDR3 is TGTGCCAGCAGCCCACAAACTAACTATGGCTACACCTTC.

The V and J genes are TRBV4-1 and TRBJ2-3, with TRBD2 as a possible D gene (7 bases). From germline, CDR1 is MGHRA and CDR2 YSYEKL. CDR3 length: 15 amino acids. Between the trimmed V and J ends, which lost 3 bases and 3 bases, there was a span of 13 bases. CDR3 coding DNA: TGCGCCAGCAGCCAGGCGGGGGCAGGGACAGATACGCAGTATTTT. Its translation is CASSQAGAGTDTQYF.

This clone has a single count. The chain uses TRBV29-1 and TRBJ1-1; 7 nucleotides match TRBD1. The germline gives CDR1 SQVTM, CDR2 ANQGSEA. This CDR3 region has 11 residues. Trimming removed 6 bases from V and 5 bases from J; junction bases left unmatched: 3. The CDR3 bases are TGCAGCGTACACAGGGGTACTGAAGCTTTCTTT. Translated: CSVHRGTEAFF.

CDR3: CASIRTGTNSPLHF. The CDR3 DNA is TGTGCCAGCATAAGGACAGGGACGAATTCACCCCTCCACTTT. V gene TRBV6-1 combines with J gene TRBJ1-6; 8 bases fit TRBD1. Per germline, CDR1 MNHNS and CDR2 SASEGT. J lost 7 bases, V lost 7 bases, and 6 bases had no gene match. The CDR3 loop spans 14 amino acids.

The chain recombines TRBV6-5 with TRBJ1-6; the match to TRBD1 covers 8 bases. J was trimmed by 7 bases and V by 5 bases; bases with no gene match: 7. From germline, CDR1 is MNHEY and CDR2 SVGAGI. The CDR3 totals 15 residues. CDR3 bases: TGTGCCAGCAGTAGGGGACAGGCTGGGAATTCACCCCTCCACTTT. It specifies CASSRGQAGNSPLHF.

This rearrangement joins TRBV6-5 to TRBJ1-2, with D perhaps TRBD1 (6 bases). Germline V gene lookup returns CDR1 MNHEY and CDR2 SVGAGI. CDR3 length: 14 amino acids. V gave up 5 bases and J gave up 7 bases, with 17 bases separating them. CDR3 loop: CASSTTGTSAGYTF. DNA of the CDR3: TGTGCCAGCAGTACCACAGGGACATCGGCTGGCTACACCTTC.

The chain carries TRBV10-2 and TRBJ2-7, with a tentative D call TRBD1 (6 bases). V was cut by 4 bases and J by 4 bases, with 8 bases left in between. Per the germline V gene, CDR1 is WSHSY and CDR2 is SAAADI. This CDR3 is built from 12 residues. CDR3 region: CASSGQAYEQYF. In DNA form, the CDR3 reads TGCGCCAGCAGTGGACAGGCATACGAGCAGTACTTC.

This clone was counted only a few times. V usage is TRBV5-1 and J usage is TRBJ2-5, with a tentative D call TRBD2 (5 bases). The CDR3 consists of 14 residues. Trimming stripped 3 bases from V and 2 bases from J, with 11 bases between. Germline V gives CDR1 SGHRS, CDR2 YFSETQ. CDR3 amino acids: CASSSMGRQETQYF. CDR3 coding DNA: TGCGCCAGCAGCTCCATGGGGAGACAAGAGACCCAGTACTTC. The full variable domain, rest sourced from reference TRBV5-1 and TRBJ2-5, is KAGVTQTPRYLIKTRGQQVTLSCSPISGHRSVSWYQQTPGQGLQFLFEYFSETQRNKGNFPGRFSGRQFSNSRSEMNVSTLELGDSALYLCASSSMGRQETQYFGPGTRLLVL.

The chain has TRBV4-1 and TRBJ2-3; TRBD1 agrees at 8 bases. The CDR3 has 16 residues. Per germline, CDR1 MGHRA and CDR2 YSYEKL. Germline trimming cut 5 bases from V and 1 base from J; bases unmatched to any gene: 8. The CDR3 sequence is CASSFRTGSRTDTQYF. CDR3 DNA sequence: TGCGCCAGCAGCTTCCGGACAGGGTCACGCACAGATACGCAGTATTTT.

V is TRBV6-1 and J is TRBJ1-2, with 9 bases lining up with TRBD1. The V and J ends lost 0 bases and 5 bases, in that order; junction bases with no gene match: 7. This CDR3 is built from 16 residues. The germline V gene has CDR1 MNHNS and CDR2 SASEGT. CDR3 sequence (DNA): TGTGCCAGCAGTGAAGCCTCGTACGGGACAGGGTATGGCTACACCTTC. Its translation is CASSEASYGTGYGYTF.

This chain connects TRBV11-1 to TRBJ2-7; TRBD1 aligns across 9 bases. J lost 4 bases, V lost 3 bases, and 16 bases had no gene match. This CDR3 spans 18 amino acids. Germline CDR1 is SGHAT and CDR2 is FQDESV (reference sequence). The CDR3 here is CASSFRTGDYGSGYEQYF. The CDR3 bases are TGTGCCAGCAGCTTCCGGACAGGGGACTACGGGAGTGGATACGAGCAGTACTTC.

This chain joins TRBV10-3 and TRBJ1-4; 8 bases fit TRBD1. The V gene end was trimmed by 6 bases and the J gene end by 7 bases; junction bases not matched to a gene: 7. Germline V gene lookup returns CDR1 ENHRY and CDR2 SYGVKD. The CDR3 is 14 amino acids. As DNA, the CDR3 is TGTGCCATCAGCGGGACAGGACAAGGTGAAAAACTGTTTTTT. Amino acid sequence: CAISGTGQGEKLFF.

This sequence joins TRBV13 and TRBJ1-4; 9 bases align to TRBD1. Germline values: CDR1 PRHDT, CDR2 FYEKMQ (reference sequence). V dropped 4 bases and J dropped 1; count of bases not matched to a gene: 7. The CDR3 is 17 amino acids. CDR3 residues: CASSSSRDRVTNEKLFF. CDR3 DNA: TGTGCCAGCAGCTCCTCCCGGGACAGGGTAACTAATGAAAAACTGTTTTTT.

This chain links TRBV4-2 with TRBJ2-7, with 9 nucleotides matching TRBD2. Per the germline V gene, CDR1 is LGHNA and CDR2 is YNFKEQ. V lost 0 bases and J lost 3; bases outside the gene matches: 9. CDR3 size: 17 residues. CDR3 DNA sequence: TGTGCCAGCAGCCAAGAAGCTCGAGCTAGCGGGATCTACGAGCAGTACTTC. Its translation is CASSQEARASGIYEQYF.

The V and J genes are TRBV7-3 and TRBJ2-5, with 10 bases aligning to TRBD2. The CDR3 loop spans 15 amino acids. V gave up 3 bases and J gave up 3 bases; unmatched junction bases: 4. Germline CDR1 reads SGHTA; CDR2 reads FQGTGA. CDR3 loop: CASSLGAGGKETQYF. CDR3 nucleotides: TGTGCCAGCAGCTTGGGAGCGGGGGGGAAAGAGACCCAGTACTTC.

The rearrangement links TRBV7-6 to TRBJ1-6; possibly TRBD1 for D (5 bases). The length of the CDR3 is 15 residues. Trimming left V 0 bases short and J 7 bases short, with 10 bases between. Germline CDR1 is SGHVS and CDR2 is FNYEAQ. The CDR3 region has the DNA TGTGCCAGCAGCTTAGCGGTGGCAGGGAATTCACCCCTCCACTTT. Translation: CASSLAVAGNSPLHF.

Written as DNA, the CDR3 is TGTGCCAGCAAATCAGTAGTGTTCCGGCTAGCGGGGACCACAGATACGCAGTATTTT. Translated, it gives CASKSVVFRLAGTTDTQYF. This sequence joins TRBV28 and TRBJ2-3; 9 positions agree with TRBD2. The length of the CDR3 is 19 residues. Germline assignment: CDR1 MDHEN and CDR2 SYDVKM. Unmatched junction bases numbered 19, after V lost 7 bases and J lost 2 bases.

The V call is TRBV5-1, the J call TRBJ1-1; D may be TRBD1 (6 bases). In germline, CDR1 is SGHRS, CDR2 YFSETQ. CDR3 length: 18 residues. Deletions cut 4 bases from V and 1 base from J, with 23 bases between. The CDR3 region has the DNA TGCGCCAGCAGCCCTGGACTCCGAATGACAGGTCAGAACACTGAAGCTTTCTTT. Translated: CASSPGLRMTGQNTEAFF. The full variable domain, in which reference TRBV5-1 and TRBJ1-1 provide the parts outside the CDR3, is KAGVTQTPRYLIKTRGQQVTLSCSPISGHRSVSWYQQTPGQGLQFLFEYFSETQRNKGNFPGRFSGRQFSNSRSEMNVSTLELGDSALYLCASSPGLRMTGQNTEAFFGQGTRLTVV.

The V gene is TRBV9, the J gene TRBJ1-5, with TRBD1 matching over 10 bases. The CDR3 runs 15 residues. Per germline, CDR1 SGDLS and CDR2 YYNGEE. The V segment lost 2 bases and the J segment 6 bases; nucleotides outside the gene matches: 5. The CDR3 DNA is TGTGCCAGCAGCGTCGGGACAGGGGAGGGTCAGCCCCAGCATTTT. Translation gives CASSVGTGEGQPQHF.

This clone was picked up a small number of times. The chain combines TRBV19 with TRBJ2-6, with TRBD2 identical over 8 bases. Germline V gene lookup returns CDR1 LNHDA and CDR2 SQIVND (reference sequence). The V gene end was trimmed by 11 bases and the J gene end by 2 bases; junction bases not matched to a gene: 8. The CDR3 loop spans 15 amino acids. CDR3 in amino acids: CASRRGEAGANVLTF. In nucleotides, the CDR3 is TGTGCCTCCCGGCGGGGGGAAGCTGGGGCCAACGTCCTGACTTTC.

The chain employs TRBV11-2 and TRBJ1-5; D is ambiguous. This CDR3 is 13 amino acids long. Looked up from germline, CDR1 is SGHAT and CDR2 is FQNNGV. V lost 2 bases and J 6 bases, leaving 8 bases between the germline ends. The CDR3 DNA reads as TGTGCCAGCAGCTTAAATCCGGGTCAGCCCCAGCATTTT. Protein: CASSLNPGQPQHF.

This chain joins TRBV5-1 and TRBJ1-2; possible D gene TRBD1, 5 bases. Trimming took off 2 bases at V and 5 bases at J, with 13 bases between the two ends. Germline CDR1 SGHRS, CDR2 YFSETQ. The CDR3 runs to 14 residues. The CDR3, as DNA: TGCGCCAGCAGCTTCGAGACGGGGGGGTATGGCTACACCTTC. It encodes CASSFETGGYGYTF.

This clone has more than one count but fewer than ten. This chain joins TRBV5-6 and TRBJ2-7, with D possibly matching TRBD1 (5 bases). From germline, CDR1 is SGHDT and CDR2 YYEEEE. The CDR3 spans 15 residues. V gave up 0 bases and J gave up 3 bases, with 13 bases separating them. In DNA, the CDR3 is TGTGCCAGCAGCTTGGGTGTCAGGGATGGCTACGAGCAGTACTTC. Translation gives CASSLGVRDGYEQYF.

The chain uses TRBV5-1 and TRBJ1-2; D may be TRBD1 (5 bases). This CDR3 is 16 amino acids long. Trimming removed 4 bases at V and 8 bases at J, with 24 bases between. The germline V gene encodes CDR1 SGHRS and CDR2 YFSETQ. CDR3 DNA: TGCGCCAGCAGCCCCTTGACAGCATCGGGCCTCGGGGGCTACACCTTC. The encoded protein is CASSPLTASGLGGYTF.

The chain is built from TRBV7-9 and TRBJ1-1; 7 nucleotides match TRBD1. This CDR3 contains 15 residues. The V gene's germline CDR1 is SEHNR and CDR2 FQNEAQ (reference sequence). The ends lost 3 bases at V and 1 base at J; junction bases unmatched: 5. CDR3 in DNA: TGTGCCAGCAGCTTTGTAGGGGGCGCGAACACTGAAGCTTTCTTT. This codes for CASSFVGGANTEAFF.

The V gene is TRBV5-8, the J gene TRBJ1-5, with TRBD1 identical over 8 bases. V was pared by 1 base and J by 6 bases, with 3 bases of the junction left unmatched. Germline V gives CDR1 SGHTS, CDR2 YDEGEE. CDR3 length: 14 residues. The CDR3 sequence: CASSLRQGSQPQHF. CDR3 DNA: TGTGCCAGCAGCTTGCGACAGGGGAGTCAGCCCCAGCATTTT.